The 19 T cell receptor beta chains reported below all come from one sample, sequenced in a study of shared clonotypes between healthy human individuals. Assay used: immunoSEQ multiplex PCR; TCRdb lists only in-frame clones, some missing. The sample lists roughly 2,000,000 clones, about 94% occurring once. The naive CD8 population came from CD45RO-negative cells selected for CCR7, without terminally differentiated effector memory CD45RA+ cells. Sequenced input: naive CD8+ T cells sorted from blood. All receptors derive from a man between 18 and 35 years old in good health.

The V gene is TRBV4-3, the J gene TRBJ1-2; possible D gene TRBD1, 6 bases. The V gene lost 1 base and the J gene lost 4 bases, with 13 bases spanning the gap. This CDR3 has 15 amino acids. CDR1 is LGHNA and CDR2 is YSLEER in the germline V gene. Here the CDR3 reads CASSQASTGTYGYTF. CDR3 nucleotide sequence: TGCGCCAGCAGCCAAGCCTCTACAGGGACCTATGGCTACACCTTC.

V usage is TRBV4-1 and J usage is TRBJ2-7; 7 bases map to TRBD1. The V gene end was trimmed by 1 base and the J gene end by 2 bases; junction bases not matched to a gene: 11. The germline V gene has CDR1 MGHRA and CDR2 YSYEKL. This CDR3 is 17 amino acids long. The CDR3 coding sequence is TGCGCCAGCAGCCAAGGAATGAGCCGGGACAGCACCTACGAGCAGTACTTC. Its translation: CASSQGMSRDSTYEQYF.

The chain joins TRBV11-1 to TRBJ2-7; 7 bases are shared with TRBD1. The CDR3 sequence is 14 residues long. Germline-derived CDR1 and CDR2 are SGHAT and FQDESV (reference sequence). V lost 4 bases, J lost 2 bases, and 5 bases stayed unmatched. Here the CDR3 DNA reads TGTGCCAGCAGCTCCCGGGACAGAGCCTACGAGCAGTACTTC. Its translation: CASSSRDRAYEQYF.

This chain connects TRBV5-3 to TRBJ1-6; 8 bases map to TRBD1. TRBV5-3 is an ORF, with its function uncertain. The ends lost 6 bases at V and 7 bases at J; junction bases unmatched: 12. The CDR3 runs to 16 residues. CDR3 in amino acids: CARKVDREPLNSPLHF. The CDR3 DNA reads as TGTGCCAGAAAGGTGGACAGGGAACCGCTAAATTCACCCCTCCACTTT.

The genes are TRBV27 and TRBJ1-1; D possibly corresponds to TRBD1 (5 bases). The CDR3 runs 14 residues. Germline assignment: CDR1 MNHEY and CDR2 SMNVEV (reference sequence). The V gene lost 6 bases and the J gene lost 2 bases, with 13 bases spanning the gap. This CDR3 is CASRPFDSNTEAFF. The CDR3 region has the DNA TGTGCCAGCAGACCTTTTGACAGCAACACTGAAGCTTTCTTT.

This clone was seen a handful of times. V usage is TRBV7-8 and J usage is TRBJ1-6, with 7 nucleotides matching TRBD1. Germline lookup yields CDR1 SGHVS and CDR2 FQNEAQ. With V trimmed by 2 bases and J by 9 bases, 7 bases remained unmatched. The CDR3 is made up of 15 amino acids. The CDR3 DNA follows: TGTGCCAGCAGCTTATCCCCAGCAGGGGGTTCACCCCTCCACTTT. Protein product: CASSLSPAGGSPLHF.

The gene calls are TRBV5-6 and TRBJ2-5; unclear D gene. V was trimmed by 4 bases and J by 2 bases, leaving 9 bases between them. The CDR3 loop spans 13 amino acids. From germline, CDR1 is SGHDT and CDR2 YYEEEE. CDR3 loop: CASSIVGQETQYF. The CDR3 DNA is TGTGCCAGCAGCATAGTTGGACAAGAGACCCAGTACTTC.

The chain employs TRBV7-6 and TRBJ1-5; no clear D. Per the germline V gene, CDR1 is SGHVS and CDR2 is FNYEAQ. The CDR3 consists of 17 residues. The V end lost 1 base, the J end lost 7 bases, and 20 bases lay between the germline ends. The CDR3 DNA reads TGTGCCAGCAGCTTAGGAAAATTCCCGACGAGTCGGCAGCCCCAGCATTTT. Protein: CASSLGKFPTSRQPQHF.

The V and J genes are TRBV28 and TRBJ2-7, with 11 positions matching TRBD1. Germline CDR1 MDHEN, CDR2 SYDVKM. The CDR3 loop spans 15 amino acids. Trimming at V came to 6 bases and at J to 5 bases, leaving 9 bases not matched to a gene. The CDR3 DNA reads TGTGCCAGCAGCCTGGGACAGGGGGAATTTGACGAGCAGTACTTC. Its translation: CASSLGQGEFDEQYF. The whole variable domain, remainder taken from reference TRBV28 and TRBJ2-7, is DVKVTQSSRYLVKRTGEKVFLECVQDMDHENMFWYRQDPGLGLRLIYFSYDVKMKEKGDIPEGYSVSREKKERFSLILESASTNQTSMYLCASSLGQGEFDEQYFGPGTRLTVT.

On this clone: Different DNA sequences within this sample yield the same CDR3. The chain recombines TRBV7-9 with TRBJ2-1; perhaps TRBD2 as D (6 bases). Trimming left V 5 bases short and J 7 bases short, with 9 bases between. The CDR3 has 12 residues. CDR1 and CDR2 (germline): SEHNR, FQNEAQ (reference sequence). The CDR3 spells CASSHGGNEQFF. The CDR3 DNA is TGTGCCAGCAGCCACGGGGGTAATGAGCAGTTCTTC. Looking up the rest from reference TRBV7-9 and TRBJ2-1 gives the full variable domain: DTGVSQNPRHKITKRGQNVTFRCDPISEHNRLYWYRQTLGQGPEFLTYFQNEAQLEKSRLLSDRFSAERPKGSFSTLEIQRTEQGDSAMYLCASSHGGNEQFFGPGTRLTVL.

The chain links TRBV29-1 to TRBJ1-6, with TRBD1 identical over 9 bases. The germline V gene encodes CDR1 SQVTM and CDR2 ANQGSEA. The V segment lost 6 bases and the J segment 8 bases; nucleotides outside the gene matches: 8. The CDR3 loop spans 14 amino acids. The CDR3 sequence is CSVRDGTGYSPLHF. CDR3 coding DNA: TGCAGCGTCAGGGATGGGACAGGGTATTCACCCCTCCACTTT.

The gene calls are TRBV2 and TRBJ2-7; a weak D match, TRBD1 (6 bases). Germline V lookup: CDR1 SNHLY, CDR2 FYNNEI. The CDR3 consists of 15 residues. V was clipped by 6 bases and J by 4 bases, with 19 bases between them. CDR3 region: CASSPPGVDLYEQYF. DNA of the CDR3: TGTGCCAGCAGCCCCCCAGGGGTTGACCTTTACGAGCAGTACTTC.

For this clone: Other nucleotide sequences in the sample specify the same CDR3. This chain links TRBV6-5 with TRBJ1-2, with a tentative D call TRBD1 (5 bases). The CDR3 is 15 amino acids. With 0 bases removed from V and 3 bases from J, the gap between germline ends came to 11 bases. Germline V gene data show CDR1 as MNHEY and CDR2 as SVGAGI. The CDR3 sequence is CASSYSPGGDYGYTF. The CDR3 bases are TGTGCCAGCAGTTACTCGCCAGGAGGGGACTATGGCTACACCTTC.

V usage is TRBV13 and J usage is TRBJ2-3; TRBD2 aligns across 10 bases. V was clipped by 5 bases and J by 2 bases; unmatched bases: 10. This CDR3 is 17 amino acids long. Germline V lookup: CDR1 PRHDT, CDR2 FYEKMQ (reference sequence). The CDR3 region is CASSPKGSGGLTDTQYF. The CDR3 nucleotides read TGTGCCAGCAGCCCTAAGGGTAGCGGGGGGCTCACAGATACGCAGTATTTT. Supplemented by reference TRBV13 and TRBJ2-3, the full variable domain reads AAGVIQSPRHLIKEKRETATLKCYPIPRHDTVYWYQQGPGQDPQFLISFYEKMQSDKGSIPDRFSAQQFSDYHSELNMSSLELGDSALYFCASSPKGSGGLTDTQYFGPGTRLTVL.

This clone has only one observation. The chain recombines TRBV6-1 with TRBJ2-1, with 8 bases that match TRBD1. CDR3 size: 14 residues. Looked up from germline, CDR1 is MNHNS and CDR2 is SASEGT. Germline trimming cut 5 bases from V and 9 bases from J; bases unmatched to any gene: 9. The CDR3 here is CASSPRQGRGEQFF. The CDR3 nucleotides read TGTGCCAGCAGTCCAAGACAGGGGCGAGGTGAGCAGTTCTTC.

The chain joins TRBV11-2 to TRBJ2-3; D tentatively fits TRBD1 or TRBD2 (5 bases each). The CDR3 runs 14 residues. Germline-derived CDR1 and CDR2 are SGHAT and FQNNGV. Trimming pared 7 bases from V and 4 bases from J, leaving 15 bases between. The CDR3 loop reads CASTSWWDPDTQYF. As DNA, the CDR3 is TGTGCCAGCACTTCGTGGTGGGACCCAGATACGCAGTATTTT.

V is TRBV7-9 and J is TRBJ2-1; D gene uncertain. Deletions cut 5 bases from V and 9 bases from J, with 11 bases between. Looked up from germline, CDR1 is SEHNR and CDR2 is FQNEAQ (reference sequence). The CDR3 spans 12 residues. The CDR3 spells CASSIYGSEQFF. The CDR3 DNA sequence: TGTGCCAGCAGCATCTACGGCTCTGAGCAGTTCTTC.

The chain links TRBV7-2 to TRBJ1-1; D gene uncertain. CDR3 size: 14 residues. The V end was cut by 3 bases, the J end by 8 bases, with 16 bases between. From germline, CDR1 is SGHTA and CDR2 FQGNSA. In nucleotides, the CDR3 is TGTGCCAGCAGCTTGGTCGGACCGACGATGGAAGCTTTCTTT. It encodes CASSLVGPTMEAFF.

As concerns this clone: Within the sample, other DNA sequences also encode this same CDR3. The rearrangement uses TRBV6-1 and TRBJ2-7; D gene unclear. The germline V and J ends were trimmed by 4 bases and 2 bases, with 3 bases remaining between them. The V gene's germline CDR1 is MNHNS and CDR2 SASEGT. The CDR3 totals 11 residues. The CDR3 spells CASSAPYEQYF. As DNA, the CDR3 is TGTGCCAGCAGTGCTCCCTACGAGCAGTACTTC.